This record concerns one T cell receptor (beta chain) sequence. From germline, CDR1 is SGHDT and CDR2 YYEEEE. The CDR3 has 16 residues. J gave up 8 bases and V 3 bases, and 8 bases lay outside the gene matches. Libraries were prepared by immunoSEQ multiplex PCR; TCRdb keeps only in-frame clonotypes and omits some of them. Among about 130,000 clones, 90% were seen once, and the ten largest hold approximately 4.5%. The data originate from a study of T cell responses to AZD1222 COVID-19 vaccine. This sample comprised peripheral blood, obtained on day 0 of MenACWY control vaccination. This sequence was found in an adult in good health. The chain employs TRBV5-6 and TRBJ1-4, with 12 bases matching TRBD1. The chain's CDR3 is CASSSPGTGGSEKLFF. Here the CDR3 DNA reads TGTGCCAGCAGCTCCCCCGGGACAGGGGGCTCCGAAAAACTGTTTTTT.